Here is one TCR beta chain with its context. J gave up 0 bases and V 11 bases, and 3 bases lay outside the gene matches. Per germline, CDR1 SEHNR and CDR2 FQNEAQ (reference sequence). This CDR3 region has 13 residues. The authors reverse transcribed roughly 0.5 to 1 ug RNA with random hexamers. TCRdb redid the calling of the immunoSEQ multiplex PCR reads with MiXCR, one entry per CDR3 protein. The sample records over 65,000 distinct CDR3 sequences, approximately 94% being singletons. This sample is drawn from a study of CD8 T cells in Susac syndrome. The source is a human donor with Susac syndrome. The chain carries TRBV7-9 and TRBJ2-7; TRBD2 matches at 11 bases. Input material: CD4+ T cells from PBMCs. In DNA, the CDR3 is TGTGCCGGAGGACTAGCGGGCTCCTACGAGCAGTACTTC. Its protein is CAGGLAGSYEQYF.